The 8 T cell receptor beta chains below were found in one sample sequenced in a study of identical twins. TCRdb analysed the 5' RACE reads with MiXCR anew, one entry per CDR3 protein. Of about 240,000 distinct CDR3 sequences in the sample, about 11% were seen once. Sequencing was performed on memory T cells sorted from blood. These receptors were taken from a man aged 50 or older in good health.

This clonotype was counted many times. The gene calls are TRBV24-1 and TRBJ2-3; TRBD2 matches 10 bases. CDR3 length equals 15 residues. Germline assignment: CDR1 KGHDR and CDR2 SFDVKD. V lost 4 bases to trimming and J lost 5 bases; unmatched junction nucleotides: 5. Written as DNA, the CDR3 is TGTGCCACCAGTGACTCTAGCGGGAGTGGAGATACGCAGTATTTT. This codes for CATSDSSGSGDTQYF.

Concerning this clonotype: The junction differs from germline at one of its ends, possibly a read error. This chain links TRBV7-2 with TRBJ2-1; 11 positions agree with TRBD2. The CDR3 is made up of 14 amino acids. Per the germline V gene, CDR1 is SGHTA and CDR2 is FQGNSA. The CDR3 DNA follows: TGTGCCAGCAGCATAGCGGGGGGGCCGGGTGAGCAGTTCTTC. It yields the protein CASSIAGGPGEQFF.

In its sample, this clonotype was seen a few times. The CDR3 here is CASSQAVSFLSYEQYF. The CDR3, as DNA: TGCGCCAGCAGCCAAGCAGTGAGCTTCTTATCCTACGAGCAGTACTTC. This chain connects TRBV4-1 to TRBJ2-7; unclear D gene. Trimming stripped 1 base from V and 1 base from J, with 14 bases between. Germline CDR1 is MGHRA and CDR2 is YSYEKL. This CDR3 has 16 amino acids.

This clonotype was detected many times. The chain uses TRBV7-2 and TRBJ2-7; unclear D gene. Germline V gives CDR1 SGHTA, CDR2 FQGNSA. The CDR3 extends over 14 amino acids. The germline V and J ends were trimmed by 4 bases and 4 bases, with 14 bases remaining between them. CDR3 in amino acids: CASSSTNPPYEQYF. DNA for the CDR3: TGTGCCAGCAGCTCTACCAACCCTCCTTACGAGCAGTACTTC.

This clonotype was detected a few times. Here the CDR3 reads CASSWTGGSEAFF. CDR3 bases: TGTGCCAGCAGCTGGACGGGAGGTTCTGAAGCTTTCTTT. This rearrangement joins TRBV7-3 to TRBJ1-1, with unresolved D. CDR1 SGHTA and CDR2 FQGTGA come from the germline V gene. V gave up 4 bases and J gave up 6 bases, with 12 bases separating them. The CDR3 sequence is 13 residues long.

V usage is TRBV11-2 and J usage is TRBJ1-1, with D unresolved. The CDR3 has 16 residues. V lost 5 bases to trimming and J lost 2 bases, with 18 bases between them. Per germline, CDR1 SGHAT and CDR2 FQNNGV. CDR3 DNA: TGTGCCAGCAGCCCCCTGGGGTTTACAAGCAACACTGAAGCTTTCTTT. It encodes CASSPLGFTSNTEAFF.

Only one count was recorded for this clonotype. The rearrangement links TRBV20-1 to TRBJ2-5; no clear D gene. V was pared by 1 base and J by 5 bases, with 5 bases between. The CDR3 consists of 11 residues. Germline loops: CDR1 DFQATT, CDR2 SNEGSKA (reference sequence). The CDR3 protein is CSARGWETQYF. The CDR3 region has the DNA TGCAGTGCTAGAGGATGGGAGACCCAGTACTTC.

This clonotype was observed a handful of times. The chain links TRBV4-2 to TRBJ1-6; 9 bases fit TRBD1. Germline CDR1 is LGHNA and CDR2 is YNFKEQ. Unmatched junction bases numbered 3, after V lost 1 base and J lost 8 bases. The CDR3 consists of 15 residues. The CDR3 coding sequence is TGTGCCAGCAGCCAAGGGACAGGGGTTGATTCACCCCTCCACTTT. Translation gives CASSQGTGVDSPLHF.